Presented here are 19 T cell receptor beta chains from one specimen sequenced in a study of shared clonotypes between healthy human individuals. Sequenced by immunoSEQ multiplex PCR; TCRdb stores in-frame clones only, minus some. The sample has roughly 2.5 million clones; about 92% are singletons. The sample comprised naive CD4+ T cells sorted from blood. Subset defined: CD45RA+ positively selected. These receptors all stem from a man aged 18 to 30 in good health.

This clone was seen a single time. Different DNA sequences within this sample yield the same CDR3. The chain uses TRBV7-9 and TRBJ2-1; perhaps TRBD1 as D (6 bases). This CDR3 region has 14 residues. Germline V CDR1 and CDR2: SEHNR, FQNEAQ (reference sequence). V was pared by 2 bases and J by 6 bases, with 11 bases between. The DNA of the CDR3 is TGTGCCAGCAGCTTATCAGGGGTAGGCAATGAGCAGTTCTTC. Protein: CASSLSGVGNEQFF.

In nucleotides, the CDR3 is TGCGCCAGCAGCTTGGAATATGGTAGGGACCAGTACTTC. Protein sequence: CASSLEYGRDQYF. V usage is TRBV5-1 and J usage is TRBJ2-5; D is unclear. Trimming removed 0 bases from V and 10 bases from J, with 13 bases in between. Germline CDR1 is SGHRS and CDR2 is YFSETQ. CDR3 length equals 13 residues.

This clone was counted a single time. The V and J genes are TRBV29-1 and TRBJ2-5; 9 bases map to TRBD2. This CDR3 is 12 amino acids long. Looked up from germline, CDR1 is SQVTM and CDR2 is ANQGSEA. CDR3 residues: CRASGAQETQYF. The CDR3 DNA reads TGCAGGGCTAGCGGGGCCCAAGAGACCCAGTACTTC.

The chain employs TRBV7-6 and TRBJ2-5; D remains unclear. This CDR3 contains 18 residues. Germline CDR1 is SGHVS and CDR2 is FNYEAQ. V lost 0 bases, J lost 0 bases, and 17 bases lay in between. The chain's CDR3 is CASSLAPLELQYQETQYF. The CDR3 DNA is TGTGCCAGCAGCTTAGCGCCCCTTGAGCTGCAGTACCAAGAGACCCAGTACTTC.

V and J are TRBV11-2 and TRBJ2-1; possible D gene TRBD2, 5 bases. Looked up from germline, CDR1 is SGHAT and CDR2 is FQNNGV. Trimming shortened V by 6 bases and J by 13 bases, and 19 bases separated the two germline ends. There are 13 residues in the CDR3. The CDR3 nucleotides are TGTGCCAGCAGGCCAGCTAGCTATAGGCACCAGTTCTTC. This translates into CASRPASYRHQFF.

The chain couples TRBV6-6 to TRBJ2-5; D perhaps matches TRBD2 (6 bases). Trimming removed 5 bases at V and 5 bases at J, with 12 bases between. This CDR3 has 13 amino acids. Germline V lookup: CDR1 MNHNY, CDR2 SVGAGI (reference sequence). This CDR3 is CASSTLAVETQYF. Written as DNA, the CDR3 is TGTGCCAGCAGTACACTAGCTGTGGAGACCCAGTACTTC.

The chain joins TRBV5-1 to TRBJ1-2; TRBD1 is a possible D gene (5 bases). CDR3 size: 15 residues. The germline gives CDR1 SGHRS, CDR2 YFSETQ. V was clipped by 4 bases and J by 7 bases, with 20 bases between them. The DNA for the CDR3 is TGCGCCAGCAGCCCGAACTGGGGGTTGGGGAGTGGCTACACCTTC. Translation: CASSPNWGLGSGYTF.

This chain joins TRBV2 and TRBJ2-5; D is uncertain. From germline, CDR1 is SNHLY and CDR2 FYNNEI. CDR3 length equals 14 residues. V lost 4 bases to trimming and J lost 2 bases, with 11 bases between them. The CDR3 protein is CASSVDRAQETQYF. The CDR3 DNA sequence: TGTGCCAGCAGTGTAGATAGAGCTCAAGAGACCCAGTACTTC.

This clone was seen a handful of times. V usage is TRBV19 and J usage is TRBJ1-4; unclear D gene. Germline values: CDR1 LNHDA, CDR2 SQIVND (reference sequence). V was trimmed by 3 bases and J by 7 bases, leaving 12 bases between them. The CDR3 totals 14 residues. CDR3 sequence (DNA): TGTGCCAGTAGTATCAGCAGAGTTAGTGAAAAACTGTTTTTT. This encodes CASSISRVSEKLFF.

The CDR3 loop reads CASSLMGQQVHEQYF. The CDR3 DNA sequence: TGTGCCAGCAGCTTGATGGGACAGCAGGTACACGAGCAGTACTTC. The rearrangement uses TRBV5-4 and TRBJ2-7; TRBD1 matches at 7 bases. Germline-derived CDR1 and CDR2 are SGHNT and YYREEE (reference sequence). The trim removed 1 base at V and 5 bases at J, leaving 9 bases unmatched. The CDR3 runs 15 residues.

The rearrangement uses TRBV18 and TRBJ2-5; D is ambiguous. V was clipped by 3 bases and J by 0 bases, with 17 bases between them. Germline V gene sequence: CDR1 KGHSH, CDR2 LQKENI. CDR3 length: 17 amino acids. DNA of the CDR3: TGTGCCAGCTCACCCCCGCCTGAGAGGTACTACCAAGAGACCCAGTACTTC. Translating it yields CASSPPPERYYQETQYF.

V gene TRBV25-1 combines with J gene TRBJ2-5; D possibly matches TRBD1 or TRBD2 (6 bases each). V lost 5 bases, J lost 5 bases, and 18 bases lay in between. CDR3 size: 15 residues. The V gene's germline CDR1 is MGHDK and CDR2 SYGVNS. Here the CDR3 DNA reads TGTGCCAGCAGTACCGGTGGGGGGCCGGGGGAGACCCAGTACTTC. Its translation: CASSTGGGPGETQYF.

The rearrangement links TRBV9 to TRBJ1-1; no definite D call. V lost 0 bases, J lost 2 bases, and 14 bases lay in between. CDR1 and CDR2 from the germline V gene are SGDLS and YYNGEE. There are 16 residues in the CDR3. The DNA of the CDR3 is TGTGCCAGCAGCGTAGCACTCTCCGGACCAAACACTGAAGCTTTCTTT. Translation: CASSVALSGPNTEAFF.

As concerns this clone: Within the sample, other DNA sequences also encode this same CDR3. The CDR3 DNA reads as TGTGCCAGCAGCCCCAGCGGGAGCTCCTACAATGAGCAGTTCTTC. Translation gives CASSPSGSSYNEQFF. This rearrangement joins TRBV5-4 to TRBJ2-1; TRBD2 matches at 8 bases. Germline CDR1 and CDR2: SGHNT and YYREEE (reference sequence). Trimming took 4 bases from V and 0 from J; bases not matched to a gene: 3. The CDR3 has 15 amino acids. Variable domain in full (rest from reference TRBV5-4 and TRBJ2-1): ETGVTQSPTHLIKTRGQQVTLRCSSQSGHNTVSWYQQALGQGPQFIFQYYREEENGRGNFPPRFSGLQFPNYSSELNVNALELDDSALYLCASSPSGSSYNEQFFGPGTRLTVL.

The chain carries TRBV27 and TRBJ2-7; 8 nucleotides agree with TRBD2. Germline V gene data show CDR1 as MNHEY and CDR2 as SMNVEV (reference sequence). This CDR3 is built from 18 residues. The V segment lost 5 bases and the J segment 0 bases; nucleotides outside the gene matches: 15. The CDR3 DNA reads as TGTGCCAGCAGTCCTAGATCTGTACTAGCGGATTCCTCCTACGAGCAGTACTTC. Its translation: CASSPRSVLADSSYEQYF.

The chain recombines TRBV5-4 with TRBJ2-7; D not resolved. The CDR3 spans 13 residues. CDR1 is SGHNT, CDR2 YYREEE, per germline (reference sequence). Trimming shortened V by 4 bases and J by 1 base, and 9 bases separated the two germline ends. CDR3 in DNA: TGTGCCAGCAGCGTTCGGCCTTCCTACGAGCAGTACTTC. This gives the protein CASSVRPSYEQYF.

The chain combines TRBV4-1 with TRBJ1-3; no clear D gene. V gave up 1 base and J gave up 1 base, with 11 bases separating them. This CDR3 spans 16 amino acids. From germline, CDR1 is MGHRA and CDR2 YSYEKL. CDR3 sequence: CASSQVGSGSGNTIYF. The DNA for the CDR3 is TGCGCCAGCAGCCAAGTAGGGTCGGGGTCTGGAAACACCATATATTTT.

The CDR3 bases are TGTGCCTGGACCCCCGTCAGGGCCGGGGAGCTGTTTTTT. Translating gives CAWTPVRAGELFF. The chain employs TRBV30 and TRBJ2-2; D is perhaps TRBD1 (5 bases). The CDR3 length is 13 residues. Between the trimmed V and J ends, which lost 4 bases and 6 bases, there was a span of 12 bases. The germline V gene encodes CDR1 GTSNPN and CDR2 SVGIG (reference sequence).

This clone was detected once. This chain uses TRBV7-2 with TRBJ2-5; 12 bases align to TRBD2. Unmatched junction bases numbered 2, after V lost 5 bases and J lost 1 base. The CDR3 is made up of 15 amino acids. Looked up from germline, CDR1 is SGHTA and CDR2 is FQGNSA. The CDR3 region is CASSRTSGTQETQYF. The CDR3 nucleotides are TGTGCCAGCAGCCGGACTAGCGGGACCCAAGAGACCCAGTACTTC.